A selection of T cell receptor beta chains follows, all from one sample in a study of T cell responses to AZD1222 COVID-19 vaccine. The protocol was immunoSEQ multiplex PCR, while the TCRdb copy is restricted to in-frame clones and leaves out a portion. Of some 60,000 clones listed, about 80% are singletons. The material sequenced was peripheral blood, taken 28 days after the second AZD1222 dose. The receptor set was obtained from an adult who received the AZD1222 COVID-19 vaccine. Both conserved end residues are part of each CDR3. A D gene is named only where the DNA matches it firmly. Size values are once, few and many counts, or a class for expanded clones, and some rows have none.

V	J	D	size	CDR3	DNA
TRBV19	TRBJ2-1	TRBD1	few	CASGPGTGAVEQFF	TGTGCCAGTGGTCCCGGGACAGGGGCCGTTGAGCAGTTCTTC
TRBV9	TRBJ1-3	.	.	CASSVAGSGNTIYF	TGTGCCAGCAGCGTAGCCGGATCTGGAAACACCATATATTTT
TRBV11-2	TRBJ2-3	TRBD2	once	CASSPAGARTDTQYF	TGTGCCAGCAGCCCAGCGGGGGCGCGCACAGATACGCAGTATTTT
TRBV5-1	TRBJ2-3	.	.	CASRAASRVADTQYF	TGCGCCAGCAGAGCGGCTAGCAGGGTCGCAGATACGCAGTATTTT
TRBV28	TRBJ1-6	TRBD1	.	CASSSGGRADSPLHF	TGTGCCAGCAGTTCAGGGGGCAGGGCGGATTCACCCCTCCACTTT
TRBV3-1/TRBV3-2	TRBJ2-2	.	.	CASSREPNTGELFF	TGTGCCAGCAGCCGAGAACCAAACACCGGGGAGCTGTTTTTT
TRBV6-5	TRBJ1-1	.	.	CASSHPHTEAFF	TGTGCCAGCAGCCATCCTCACACTGAAGCTTTCTTT
TRBV7-8	TRBJ2-7	.	.	CASSVLNYEQYF	TGTGCCAGCAGCGTACTGAACTACGAGCAGTACTTC
TRBV28	TRBJ2-5	.	.	CASSSRVETQYF	TGTGCCAGCAGTTCCAGGGTGGAGACCCAGTACTTC
TRBV6-4	TRBJ1-3	.	.	CALRRGGNTIYF	TGTGCCTTGCGCAGGGGTGGAAACACCATATATTTT
TRBV18	TRBJ1-2	.	.	CASSLSTESNYGYTF	TGTGCCAGCTCACTGTCGACAGAATCTAACTATGGCTACACCTTC
TRBV5-1	TRBJ1-5	.	.	CASSPWGGAGDQPQHF	TGCGCCAGCAGCCCGTGGGGGGGCGCAGGGGATCAGCCCCAGCATTTT
TRBV5-4	TRBJ1-2	.	.	CASSLAGNGYTF	TGTGCCAGCAGCTTGGCAGGGAATGGCTACACCTTC
TRBV18	TRBJ1-5	TRBD1	.	CASSPPQGDQPQHF	TGTGCCAGCTCACCACCCCAGGGGGACCAGCCCCAGCATTTT
TRBV29-1	TRBJ1-4	.	.	CSVSGDGEKLFF	TGCAGCGTTAGTGGGGACGGGGAAAAACTGTTTTTT
TRBV5-1	TRBJ2-7	.	.	CASSPTGGEQYF	TGCGCCAGCAGCCCGACGGGCGGCGAGCAGTACTTC
TRBV11-3	TRBJ2-5	.	.	CASSPGGSETQYF	TGTGCCAGCAGCCCGGGTGGGTCTGAGACCCAGTACTTC
TRBV10-3	TRBJ1-2	.	.	CAISAGLGDDGYTF	TGTGCCATCAGTGCCGGCCTAGGGGATGATGGCTACACCTTC
TRBV5-1	TRBJ1-1	TRBD1	.	CASSQQGDTEAFF	TGCGCCAGCAGCCAGCAGGGGGACACTGAAGCTTTCTTT
TRBV25-1	TRBJ2-1	.	.	CASSEGVYNEQFF	TGTGCCAGCAGTGAGGGGGTTTACAATGAGCAGTTCTTC
TRBV10-3	TRBJ2-4	TRBD2	.	CAISAERGGQAKNIQYF	TGTGCCATCAGTGCCGAACGGGGGGGGCAAGCCAAAAACATTCAGTACTTC
TRBV2	TRBJ2-3	TRBD2	.	CASSELAGITDTQYF	TGTGCCAGCAGTGAACTAGCGGGGATCACAGATACGCAGTATTTT
TRBV12-3/TRBV12-4	TRBJ2-5	.	.	CASGEGSRETQYF	TGTGCCAGCGGAGAGGGTAGTCGGGAGACCCAGTACTTC
TRBV2	TRBJ2-2	.	.	CASRHRGRDTGELFF	TGTGCCAGCAGGCACAGGGGGAGGGACACCGGGGAGCTGTTTTTT
TRBV11-3	TRBJ2-7	.	.	CASSLWDGDSYEQYF	TGTGCCAGCAGCTTATGGGACGGGGACTCCTACGAGCAGTACTTC
TRBV15	TRBJ1-2	.	.	CATSRGGWLVRGVYGYTF	TGTGCCACCAGCAGAGGAGGCTGGTTGGTCAGGGGCGTCTATGGCTACACCTTC
TRBV5-4	TRBJ1-1	.	.	CASSLDNPGRTEAFF	TGTGCCAGCAGCTTGGACAATCCAGGGCGTACTGAAGCTTTCTTT
TRBV6-1	TRBJ1-2	.	few	CASSDQGKYGYTF	TGTGCCAGCAGTGACCAGGGGAAATATGGCTACACCTTC
TRBV5-6	TRBJ1-2	.	.	CASSGGRADYGYTF	TGTGCCAGCAGCGGAGGAAGGGCAGACTATGGCTACACCTTC
TRBV19	TRBJ1-2	TRBD1	.	CASSPGQGHYGYTF	TGTGCCAGTAGCCCGGGACAGGGCCACTATGGCTACACCTTC
TRBV24-1	TRBJ2-3	.	.	CATSVRVGPSTDTQYF	TGTGCCACCAGTGTCAGGGTCGGCCCTAGCACAGATACGCAGTATTTT
TRBV6-5	TRBJ2-1	TRBD2	.	CASSLTSGGYNEQFF	TGTGCCAGCAGTTTGACTAGCGGGGGCTACAATGAGCAGTTCTTC
TRBV12-3/TRBV12-4	TRBJ2-1	.	.	CASSLAVNNEQFF	TGTGCCAGCAGTTTAGCGGTTAACAATGAGCAGTTCTTC
TRBV5-4	TRBJ2-7	TRBD2	once	CASSLGTSGTYEQYF	TGTGCCAGCAGCTTGGGGACTAGCGGGACCTACGAGCAGTACTTC
TRBV28	TRBJ1-1	.	few	CASNWEGGRAFF	TGTGCCAGCAACTGGGAGGGGGGGCGAGCTTTCTTT
TRBV25-1	TRBJ2-7	.	.	CASSELTGLSYEQYF	TGTGCCAGCAGTGAATTAACGGGTCTCTCCTACGAGCAGTACTTC
TRBV3-1/TRBV3-2	TRBJ2-5	TRBD1	.	CASSQGTGSQAQYF	TGTGCCAGCAGCCAAGGGACAGGGTCTCAGGCCCAGTACTTC
TRBV5-4	TRBJ2-2	.	.	CASSVDPNTGELFF	TGTGCCAGCAGCGTTGACCCAAACACCGGGGAGCTGTTTTTT
TRBV3-1/TRBV3-2	TRBJ1-2	TRBD1	.	CASSQDGRQGTGYTF	TGTGCCAGCAGCCAAGATGGGAGACAGGGGACTGGCTACACCTTC
TRBV6-5	TRBJ1-4	.	.	CASGQGGEKLFF	TGTGCCAGCGGCCAAGGGGGTGAAAAACTGTTTTTT
TRBV4-2	TRBJ1-6	TRBD1	.	CASSQDRTGNSPLHF	TGTGCCAGCAGCCAAGATCGGACAGGCAATTCACCCCTCCACTTT
TRBV6-5	TRBJ2-2	TRBD2	.	CATERGERYTGELFF	TGTGCCACCGAGCGGGGGGAACGATACACCGGGGAGCTGTTTTTT
TRBV5-1	TRBJ1-2	.	.	CASSADLMNYGYTF	TGCGCCAGCAGCGCGGACCTTATGAACTATGGCTACACCTTC
TRBV7-9	TRBJ1-2	.	few	CASSQRGFSDTF	TGTGCCAGCAGCCAAAGGGGGTTCTCTGACACCTTC
TRBV5-8	TRBJ1-2	TRBD1	.	CASSLADREVTF	TGTGCCAGCAGCTTGGCGGACAGGGAGGTCACCTTC
TRBV16	TRBJ1-2	TRBD1	.	CASSQTGGSGYTF	TGTGCCAGCAGCCAAACAGGGGGCTCTGGCTACACCTTC
TRBV7-8	TRBJ2-7	.	.	CASSLVSGVEQYF	TGTGCCAGCAGCTTAGTCTCCGGGGTCGAGCAGTACTTC
TRBV7-3	TRBJ2-2	.	.	CASSSWGAGELFF	TGTGCCAGCAGCTCGTGGGGTGCCGGGGAGCTGTTTTTT
TRBV28	TRBJ2-1	TRBD1	.	CASSAIVGGQGSYNEQFF	TGTGCCAGCAGCGCTATAGTGGGGGGACAGGGCTCCTACAATGAGCAGTTCTTC
TRBV18	TRBJ1-4	.	.	CASSPVTGDEKLFF	TGTGCCAGCTCACCTGTCACCGGGGATGAAAAACTGTTTTTT
TRBV28	TRBJ1-2	.	.	CASSFGNYGYTF	TGTGCCAGCAGTTTTGGAAACTATGGCTACACCTTC
TRBV5-1	TRBJ1-2	TRBD1	.	CASSLGQAHYGYTF	TGCGCCAGCAGCTTAGGACAGGCCCATTATGGCTACACCTTC
TRBV12-3/TRBV12-4	TRBJ2-7	.	.	CASSLGFEQYF	TGTGCCAGCAGTTTAGGGTTCGAGCAGTACTTC
TRBV6-2/TRBV6-3	TRBJ2-2	TRBD2	.	CASSWTGGATGELFF	TGTGCCAGCAGTTGGACGGGGGGGGCCACCGGGGAGCTGTTTTTT